Listed below are T cell receptor beta chains from one sample, sequenced in a study of blood T cell repertoires in COVID-19. Repertoires were generated with immunoSEQ multiplex PCR, while TCRdb's copy carries only in-frame clones and drops some. The data hold 160,000 or so clones, with 80% observed a single time. The sequenced sample consisted of PBMCs or T cells enriched from blood (not recorded which). The receptors were gathered from a woman aged 55-70 years who had recovered from COVID-19. CDR3s include the opening cysteine and the closing phenylalanine or tryptophan. D genes are given only for firm matches. Size values are once, few and many counts, or a class for expanded clones, and some rows have none.

v_gene: TRBV2; j_gene: TRBJ2-7; len: 14; abundance: -; d_gene: -; CDR3aa: CASSERQGNYEQYF; CDR3nt: TGTGCCAGCAGTGAAAGGCAGGGGAACTACGAGCAGTACTTC
v_gene: TRBV25-1; j_gene: TRBJ2-1; len: 17; abundance: -; d_gene: -; CDR3aa: CASSDLNLAVVGNEQFF; CDR3nt: TGTGCCAGCAGTGACCTCAACCTAGCCGTCGTGGGGAATGAGCAGTTCTTC
v_gene: TRBV6-4; j_gene: TRBJ2-7; len: 17; abundance: -; d_gene: TRBD2; CDR3aa: CASSDPRLAGGSYEQYF; CDR3nt: TGTGCCAGCAGTGATCCTCGTCTAGCGGGGGGCTCCTACGAGCAGTACTTC
v_gene: TRBV19; j_gene: TRBJ1-5; len: 12; abundance: -; d_gene: -; CDR3aa: CASQQVPQPQHF; CDR3nt: TGTGCCAGTCAACAGGTCCCCCAGCCCCAGCATTTT
v_gene: TRBV14; j_gene: TRBJ2-1; len: 14; abundance: -; d_gene: -; CDR3aa: CASSQDSSYNEQFF; CDR3nt: TGTGCCAGCAGCCAAGACAGCTCCTACAATGAGCAGTTCTTC
v_gene: TRBV6-5; j_gene: TRBJ2-7; len: 13; abundance: -; d_gene: -; CDR3aa: CASMGTPVSLTYF; CDR3nt: TGTGCCAGCATGGGGACACCCGTCAGCTTGACGTACTTC
v_gene: TRBV9; j_gene: TRBJ1-5; len: 15; abundance: -; d_gene: -; CDR3aa: CASSVDGGANQPQHF; CDR3nt: TGTGCCAGCAGCGTAGACGGGGGGGCCAATCAGCCCCAGCATTTT
v_gene: TRBV5-1; j_gene: TRBJ2-5; len: 14; abundance: -; d_gene: TRBD1; CDR3aa: CASSLSRGQETQYF; CDR3nt: TGCGCCAGCAGCTTATCCAGGGGGCAAGAGACCCAGTACTTC
v_gene: TRBV19; j_gene: TRBJ1-5; len: 14; abundance: few; d_gene: TRBD1; CDR3aa: CASSIGTGNQPQHF; CDR3nt: TGTGCCAGTAGTATAGGGACAGGGAACCAGCCCCAGCATTTT
v_gene: TRBV7-6; j_gene: TRBJ2-3; len: 13; abundance: -; d_gene: -; CDR3aa: CASSRLGGDTQYF; CDR3nt: TGTGCCAGCAGCCGACTCGGGGGAGATACGCAGTATTTT
v_gene: TRBV5-4; j_gene: TRBJ2-3; len: 16; abundance: once; d_gene: -; CDR3aa: CASSWVGGLDTDTQYF; CDR3nt: TGTGCCAGCAGCTGGGTCGGGGGACTGGACACAGATACGCAGTATTTT
v_gene: TRBV28; j_gene: TRBJ1-5; len: 13; abundance: -; d_gene: -; CDR3aa: CASSLSGVQPQHF; CDR3nt: TGTGCCAGCAGTTTATCGGGAGTTCAGCCCCAGCATTTT
v_gene: TRBV2; j_gene: TRBJ2-7; len: 15; abundance: -; d_gene: TRBD1; CDR3aa: CASSEGTGIFYEQYF; CDR3nt: TGTGCCAGCAGTGAAGGGACAGGTATCTTCTACGAGCAGTACTTC
v_gene: TRBV5-1; j_gene: TRBJ2-1; len: 16; abundance: -; d_gene: -; CDR3aa: CASSLARPPGYDEQFF; CDR3nt: TGCGCCAGCAGCTTGGCACGGCCACCAGGATATGATGAGCAGTTCTTC
v_gene: TRBV18; j_gene: TRBJ1-3; len: 15; abundance: -; d_gene: TRBD1; CDR3aa: CASAETGGSGNTIYF; CDR3nt: TGTGCCAGCGCGGAAACAGGGGGATCTGGAAACACCATATATTTT
v_gene: TRBV24-1; j_gene: TRBJ1-1; len: 17; abundance: -; d_gene: -; CDR3aa: CNNLGRTPWCSNTEAFF; CDR3nt: TGTAATAACCTGGGGCGAACACCATGGTGTTCGAACACTGAAGCTTTCTTT
v_gene: TRBV7-9; j_gene: TRBJ2-3; len: 14; abundance: -; d_gene: -; CDR3aa: CASSFSANTHTQYF; CDR3nt: TGTGCCAGCAGCTTCTCCGCCAACACACATACGCAGTATTTT
v_gene: TRBV4-2; j_gene: TRBJ1-2; len: 14; abundance: -; d_gene: -; CDR3aa: CASSSSGIGYGYTF; CDR3nt: TGTGCCAGCAGCTCCTCGGGTATCGGGTATGGCTACACCTTC